The 3 T cell receptor beta chains reported below all come from one sample, sequenced in a study of vaccination effects on CD4 cells after COVID-19. In the ViraFEST assay, antigen-specific CD4+ clonotypes were identified by expansion after peptide-pool stimulation. Cells that had been cultured for about 10 days were the source of isolated CD4+ T cells. Each person got two doses of an mRNA SARS-CoV-2 vaccine, BNT162b2 or mRNA-1273. Their antigens remain unidentified. Libraries were prepared by immunoSEQ multiplex PCR; TCRdb keeps only in-frame clonotypes and omits some of them. The sample records 25,000 to 35,000 clones, roughly four fifths being singletons. Sequenced here: CD4+ T cells from PBMCs cultured with HCoV-229E spike peptides, sampled after COVID-19 vaccination. The receptors were sampled from a human donor who received a COVID-19 vaccine.

This chain uses TRBV19 with TRBJ1-4, with D tentatively TRBD1 (6 bases). Trimming took off 5 bases at V and 4 bases at J, with 14 bases between the two ends. There are 15 residues in the CDR3. The germline CDR1 and CDR2 sequences are LNHDA and SQIVND (reference sequence). CDR3 region: CASSPSGTHNEKLFF. DNA for the CDR3: TGTGCCAGTAGTCCCTCCGGGACACATAATGAAAAACTGTTTTTT.

This clone has just a few counts. CDR3 sequence reads: CASLGADKETQYF. As DNA, the CDR3 is TGTGCCAGCCTCGGGGCGGATAAAGAGACCCAGTACTTC. This chain uses TRBV5-6 with TRBJ2-5; D may correspond to TRBD1 or TRBD2 (5 bases each). Germline-derived CDR1 and CDR2 are SGHDT and YYEEEE. The CDR3 has 13 residues. V was clipped by 7 bases and J by 3 bases, with 13 bases between them.

The rearrangement joins TRBV18 to TRBJ1-6; tentatively, D is TRBD1 (5 bases). This CDR3 is 15 amino acids long. CDR1 is KGHSH and CDR2 is LQKENI in the germline V gene. Trimming stripped 3 bases from V and 10 bases from J, with 16 bases between. CDR3 DNA: TGTGCCAGCTCACCCAATCCCCCAGGGTCCTCACCCCTCCACTTT. Its protein is CASSPNPPGSSPLHF.